This is a list of T cell receptor beta chains from one sample in a study of blood T cell repertoires in COVID-19. Using immunoSEQ multiplex PCR, the repertoire was profiled, and TCRdb retains in-frame clones only, with some absent. The sample has roughly 120,000 clones, around nine tenths seen once. Sequencing used peripheral blood. The receptors derive from a man aged 55-75 years with COVID-19, enrolled during active disease. The CDR3 runs from the conserved cysteine through the conserved F or W. A D gene is named only where the DNA matches it firmly. Some rows have no size entry. The others give once, few or many, or a class for an expanded clone.

j_call,clone_size,d_call,v_call,cdr3_nt,cdr3_aa
TRBJ1-3,.,.,TRBV6-5,TGTGCCAGCAGTCAACCGGGCACCATATATTTT,CASSQPGTIYF
TRBJ1-5,.,TRBD1,TRBV18,TGTGCCAGCTCACCACAGGGGGCCAGCAATCAGCCCCAGCATTTT,CASSPQGASNQPQHF
TRBJ2-1,once,TRBD1,TRBV18,TGTGCCAGCTCACCACCGGCCGGACAGGGGGATAACAATGAGCAGTTCTTC,CASSPPAGQGDNNEQFF
TRBJ2-3,.,TRBD2,TRBV7-7,TGTGCTAGCAGCCCGGGACTAGCGTTAAAAGATACGCAGTATTTT,CASSPGLALKDTQYF
TRBJ2-7,.,.,TRBV6-1,TGTGCCAGCAGTGAAATAGGGTCACAGGGCGGGCCCGAGCAGTACTTC,CASSEIGSQGGPEQYF
TRBJ2-5,.,.,TRBV5-4,TGTGCCAGCAGCTTGAACGGGTTTTTGTTGGAGACCCAGTACTTC,CASSLNGFLLETQYF
TRBJ2-2,.,.,TRBV5-1,TGCGCCAGCAAACGTGCAGGGGCCACGAACACCGGGGAGCTGTTTTTT,CASKRAGATNTGELFF
TRBJ2-3,.,.,TRBV27,TGTGCCAGCAGGTCCGGGTTCACAGATACGCAGTATTTT,CASRSGFTDTQYF
TRBJ2-7,.,.,TRBV6-5,TGTGCCAGCAGTTCCCAGGGTATCAACTACGAGCAGTACTTC,CASSSQGINYEQYF
TRBJ1-6,once,.,TRBV7-8,TGTGCCAGCAGCTTTCAAACAGCTTATAATTCACCCCTCCACTTT,CASSFQTAYNSPLHF
TRBJ1-3,.,.,TRBV11-1,TGTGCCAGCAGCCCCGGTCCGACTCCTGGAAACACCATATATTTT,CASSPGPTPGNTIYF
TRBJ2-1,.,TRBD2,TRBV10-1,TGCGCCAGCAGTGAGTCGGGGACTAGCGGAGGAGAGGAGCAGTTCTTC,CASSESGTSGGEEQFF
TRBJ2-3,.,.,TRBV2,TGTGCCAGCAGTGAACTCGGGCTAGCCGATACGCAGTATTTT,CASSELGLADTQYF
TRBJ1-2,few,.,TRBV9,TGTGCCAGCAGCGTAGTGGGGGGTCCAACCTCACCTCCCTATGGCTACACCTTC,CASSVVGGPTSPPYGYTF
TRBJ2-1,.,.,TRBV13,TGTGCCAGCAGCTTATCCGGGGACTCCTACAATGAGCAGTTCTTC,CASSLSGDSYNEQFF
TRBJ2-3,.,.,TRBV28,TGTGCCAGCAGCCCCCCCCAGGGAACCACAGATACGCAGTATTTT,CASSPPQGTTDTQYF
TRBJ2-1,.,.,TRBV6-5,TGTGCCAGCAGTTACCAGGGCCGATGGGATGAGCAGTTCTTC,CASSYQGRWDEQFF
TRBJ2-7,once,TRBD1,TRBV11-2,TGTGCCAGCAGCTTAAGATGGACAGGGGGAAGCTACGAGCAGTACTTC,CASSLRWTGGSYEQYF
TRBJ1-6,.,TRBD1,TRBV7-2,TGTGCCAGCAGCTTTGGGACAGGGGCTGGGGGTAATTCACCCCTCCACTTT,CASSFGTGAGGNSPLHF
TRBJ2-7,.,.,TRBV10-3,TGTGCCACCCGGGACACCCTGACCTACGAGCAGTACTTC,CATRDTLTYEQYF
TRBJ2-5,.,TRBD1,TRBV2,TGTGCCAGCAGACACAGGGGGGAGACCCAGTACTTC,CASRHRGETQYF
TRBJ2-7,.,TRBD2,TRBV6-5,TGTGCCAGCAGTCGAACTAGCGGGTTAGCCTACGAGCAGTACTTC,CASSRTSGLAYEQYF
TRBJ1-5,.,.,TRBV9,TGTGCCAGCAGCCCGGGGGGAGGCAATCAGCCCCAGCATTTT,CASSPGGGNQPQHF
TRBJ1-2,.,.,TRBV3-1/TRBV3-2,TGTGCCAGCAGCCAAGAAGCCAGGGGTGGTGGCTACACCTTC,CASSQEARGGGYTF
TRBJ2-2,.,.,TRBV5-1,TGCGCCAGCAGCTTGGTGTCCAGGGCGAACACCGGGGAGCTGTTTTTT,CASSLVSRANTGELFF
TRBJ1-4,.,TRBD1,TRBV7-2,TGTGCCAGCAGCTCCCCCGGGACAGTTAATGAAAAACTGTTTTTT,CASSSPGTVNEKLFF
TRBJ2-7,.,.,TRBV11-3,TGTGCCAGCAGCTTAGATTTAGGGGGCGAGCAGTACTTC,CASSLDLGGEQYF
TRBJ2-3,.,.,TRBV3-1/TRBV3-2,TGTGCCAGCAGCCAAGATCGAGTGAGTACGCAGTATTTT,CASSQDRVSTQYF
TRBJ2-1,.,.,TRBV19,TGTGCCAGTAGTATAGCACTAGACGAATACAATGAGCAGTTCTTC,CASSIALDEYNEQFF
TRBJ2-1,.,.,TRBV29-1,TGCAGCGTTGGCAGGGTTGATGAGCAGTTCTTC,CSVGRVDEQFF
TRBJ2-1,once,.,TRBV15,TGTGCCACCAGTCTAAACCGGGAGTCCAATGAGCAGTTCTTC,CATSLNRESNEQFF
TRBJ2-7,few,TRBD2,TRBV5-4,TGTGCCAGCAGCTTGACTAGCGGAGGATATTACGAGCAGTACTTC,CASSLTSGGYYEQYF
TRBJ2-3,once,.,TRBV30,TGTGCCTGGAGTTCTCGAGATACGCAGTATTTT,CAWSSRDTQYF
TRBJ1-2,.,.,TRBV21-1,TGTGCCAGCAGCCTTCTCCAACGGGGGGCTAACTATGGCTACACCTTC,CASSLLQRGANYGYTF
TRBJ2-5,few,TRBD2,TRBV7-8,TGTGCCAGCAGCTTAGTACTAGCGGGAGTCAAAGAGACCCAGTACTTC,CASSLVLAGVKETQYF
TRBJ2-1,.,TRBD2,TRBV24-1,TGTGCCACCAGTGTCGGTAGCGGGAGTGGCAATGAGCAGTTCTTC,CATSVGSGSGNEQFF
TRBJ2-1,.,TRBD2,TRBV29-1,TGCAGCGTTGAAGAAACTAGCGGGAGGGCCAATGAGCAGTTCTTC,CSVEETSGRANEQFF
TRBJ2-4,.,TRBD2,TRBV7-2,TGTGCCAGCAGCTTAACTAGCGGGAGGGCGTACTTC,CASSLTSGRAYF
TRBJ2-7,.,TRBD1,TRBV12-3/TRBV12-4,TGTGCCAGCAGTGCTCGACAGGGCTACGAGCAGTACTTC,CASSARQGYEQYF
TRBJ2-2,few,.,TRBV15,TGTGCCACCAGCAGGCTAGAAGCGAACACCGGGGAGCTGTTTTTT,CATSRLEANTGELFF
TRBJ1-4,.,TRBD1,TRBV6-5,TGTGCCAGCAGTTACTCAATGGGGACAGGTGGGGAAAAACTGTTTTTT,CASSYSMGTGGEKLFF
TRBJ1-2,.,.,TRBV6-2/TRBV6-3,TGTGCCAGCAGTAACAGCTATGGCTACACCTTC,CASSNSYGYTF
TRBJ1-6,.,TRBD1,TRBV5-1,TGCGCCAGCAGCCAGGGACAGGGAGGTTCACCCCTCCACTTT,CASSQGQGGSPLHF
TRBJ2-7,.,TRBD1,TRBV24-1,TGTGCCACCAGTGCTAACTCCGGGACAGGGAGGTCCTACGAGCAGTACTTC,CATSANSGTGRSYEQYF
TRBJ1-2,.,TRBD1,TRBV9,TGTGCCAGCAGCGAGGCCGGGACAGATATTGGCTACACCTTC,CASSEAGTDIGYTF
TRBJ1-1,.,TRBD1,TRBV5-1,TGCGCCAGCAGCTTGACAACAGGGGACACTGAAGCTTTCTTT,CASSLTTGDTEAFF
TRBJ1-1,once,.,TRBV28,TGTGCCAGCAGACTCTCAGGAGAAGCTTTCTTT,CASRLSGEAFF
TRBJ2-7,.,.,TRBV19,TGTGCCAGTAGTATCAGACAGACACCCTACGAGCAGTACTTC,CASSIRQTPYEQYF
TRBJ2-5,.,TRBD2,TRBV19,TGTGCCAGTAGTACGGCTAGCGGGCTTGGAGAGACCCAGTACTTC,CASSTASGLGETQYF
TRBJ2-7,.,TRBD1,TRBV5-1,TGCGCCAGCAGCTATCGTCCGTCCGGACAGGAGATATACGAGCAGTACTTC,CASSYRPSGQEIYEQYF
TRBJ2-2,once,TRBD2,TRBV14,TGTGCCAGCAGCCACCTACGCGGGAGTGGGACCGGGGAGCTGTTTTTT,CASSHLRGSGTGELFF
TRBJ2-5,.,.,TRBV7-2,TGTGCCAGCAGCTTACCGGGAGAAGAGACCCAGTACTTC,CASSLPGEETQYF
TRBJ2-7,.,TRBD1,TRBV10-1,TGCGCCAGCAGTGAGTCGACGTGGGACAGGGCCTACGAGCAGTACTTC,CASSESTWDRAYEQYF
TRBJ2-5,.,TRBD1,TRBV7-9,TGTGCCAGCAGCCACTCAGGGGGACCTCAACTGGAGACCCAGTACTTC,CASSHSGGPQLETQYF
TRBJ2-1,.,TRBD2,TRBV7-6,TGTGCCAGCAGCTCTAGGACTAGCGGGAGGAGGTACAATGAGCAGTTCTTC,CASSSRTSGRRYNEQFF